The rows below give T cell receptor beta chains drawn from one sample of a study of CD8+ T cells in alopecia areata. TCRdb's table, derived via immunoSEQ multiplex PCR, lists solely in-frame clones and lacks some. Here the sample spans 270,000 or so clones, roughly 64% being singletons. The sample in question was CD4+ T cells sorted from blood, obtained at week 24, from a patient treated with tofacitinib. These receptors were obtained from a human donor with alopecia areata. The CDR3 runs from the conserved cysteine through the conserved F or W. The D gene is left open where the match is weak. Rows may omit the clone size; those that give it use once, few, many or a size class.

>TRBJ2-6|few|.|TRBV5-4
CASSPGGTGANVLTF
TGTGCCAGCAGCCCCGGTGGCACTGGGGCCAACGTCCTGACTTTC
>TRBJ2-3|few|.|TRBV29-1
CSVVGEQQSRPQYF
TGCAGCGTTGTAGGCGAACAACAGAGCAGGCCGCAGTATTTT
>TRBJ2-3|once|TRBD1|TRBV13
CASSSRTGGADTQYF
TGTGCCAGCAGCTCGAGGACAGGGGGCGCAGATACGCAGTATTTT
>TRBJ2-3|.|.|TRBV5-1
CASSLGFRITDTQYF
TGCGCCAGCAGCTTGGGGTTCAGGATCACAGATACGCAGTATTTT
>TRBJ2-7|few|.|TRBV7-2
CASSLARGRQEQYF
TGTGCCAGCAGCTTGGCGCGGGGTAGGCAGGAGCAGTACTTC
>TRBJ2-2|.|TRBD2|TRBV7-2
CASSPPGRGNTGELFF
TGTGCCAGCAGCCCCCCGGGGAGGGGTAACACCGGGGAGCTGTTTTTT
>TRBJ1-5|.|TRBD1|TRBV5-1
CASSPTGANQPQHF
TGCGCCAGCAGCCCTACAGGGGCCAATCAGCCCCAGCATTTT
>TRBJ1-1|.|.|TRBV15
CATSRKGVGTEAFF
TGTGCCACCAGCCGAAAGGGAGTTGGCACTGAAGCTTTCTTT
>TRBJ2-5|once|.|TRBV25-1
CASSEGNPTETQYF
TGTGCCAGCAGTGAAGGAAACCCGACGGAGACCCAGTACTTC
>TRBJ1-4|.|.|TRBV30
CAWSRQGSEKLFF
TGTGCCTGGAGTCGTCAGGGTAGTGAAAAACTGTTTTTT
>TRBJ1-1|.|.|TRBV28
CAITPGVLNTEAFF
TGTGCCATTACACCCGGGGTGTTGAACACTGAAGCTTTCTTT
>TRBJ2-4|.|.|TRBV27
CASSSGQMLAKNIQYF
TGTGCCAGCAGTAGCGGACAGATGTTAGCCAAAAACATTCAGTACTTC
>TRBJ2-7|.|TRBD2|TRBV4-2
CASSHPEGGGALEQYF
TGTGCCAGCAGCCACCCCGAGGGCGGGGGGGCGCTCGAGCAGTACTTC
>TRBJ2-7|.|TRBD2|TRBV7-2
CASSRSGGSPYEQYF
TGTGCCAGCAGCCGAAGCGGGGGGAGCCCCTACGAGCAGTACTTC
>TRBJ1-3|.|.|TRBV9
CASSVEPGSGNTIYF
TGTGCCAGCAGCGTAGAGCCAGGCTCTGGAAACACCATATATTTT
>TRBJ1-2|.|TRBD1|TRBV25-1
CASSDVSTGVNYGYTF
TGTGCCAGCAGTGACGTTTCGACAGGGGTCAACTATGGCTACACCTTC
>TRBJ1-1|.|.|TRBV6-5
CASSRDTEAFF
TGTGCCAGCAGTAGGGACACTGAAGCTTTCTTT
>TRBJ2-7|few|.|TRBV28
CASSPARDWNYEQYF
TGTGCCAGCAGTCCTGCCCGGGACTGGAACTACGAGCAGTACTTC
>TRBJ2-1|.|.|TRBV30
CAWRGSPYNEQFF
TGTGCCTGGAGGGGGAGCCCCTACAATGAGCAGTTCTTC
>TRBJ1-2|.|.|TRBV15
CATSGLGIYGYTF
TGTGCCACCAGCGGCTTAGGGATCTATGGCTACACCTTC
>TRBJ1-2|.|.|TRBV7-9
CASSLGGLEYGYTF
TGTGCCAGCAGCTTAGGGGGACTGGAGTATGGCTACACCTTC
>TRBJ2-1|.|.|TRBV7-2
CASSLRVSGRQGPSEQFF
TGTGCCAGCAGCTTAAGGGTTTCGGGCCGTCAAGGACCAAGTGAGCAGTTCTTC
>TRBJ2-7|.|.|TRBV7-2
CASSPGPQPYEQYF
TGTGCCAGCAGCCCGGGACCCCAACCCTACGAGCAGTACTTC
>TRBJ2-1|few|.|TRBV30
CAWSAGVDNEQFF
TGTGCCTGGAGTGCAGGGGTAGACAATGAGCAGTTCTTC
>TRBJ1-6|.|TRBD1|TRBV5-1
CASSWTGGKDNSPLHF
TGCGCCAGCAGCTGGACAGGGGGGAAGGATAATTCACCCCTCCACTTT
>TRBJ1-1|.|.|TRBV29-1
CSAATPEAFF
TGCAGCGCGGCCACCCCTGAAGCTTTCTTT
>TRBJ2-1|.|TRBD1|TRBV9
CASSGHRGIGIRDEQFF
TGTGCCAGCAGCGGCCACAGGGGGATAGGCATAAGGGATGAGCAGTTCTTC
>TRBJ2-3|few|.|TRBV4-1
CASSQVEVPTPSTDTQYF
TGCGCCAGCAGCCAAGTTGAAGTTCCAACCCCGAGCACAGATACGCAGTATTTT
>TRBJ1-2|.|.|TRBV7-2
CASSLVDSNYGYTF
TGTGCCAGCAGCTTAGTGGACAGCAACTATGGCTACACCTTC
>TRBJ2-7|.|.|TRBV29-1
CSVEEGHEQYF
TGCAGCGTTGAAGAGGGCCACGAGCAGTACTTC
>TRBJ1-1|.|.|TRBV30
CAWSAGQLNTEAFF
TGTGCCTGGAGTGCCGGACAGCTGAACACTGAAGCTTTCTTT
>TRBJ1-1|.|.|TRBV27
CASSFIFRGTNTEAFF
TGTGCCAGCAGTTTCATTTTTCGAGGGACGAACACTGAAGCTTTCTTT
>TRBJ2-5|.|.|TRBV7-2
CASSSKRETQYF
TGTGCCAGCAGCTCAAAAAGGGAGACCCAGTACTTC
>TRBJ2-2|.|TRBD2|TRBV7-2
CASSLEGLASGELFF
TGTGCCAGCAGCTTAGAGGGACTAGCGTCCGGGGAGCTGTTTTTT
>TRBJ2-1|.|TRBD2|TRBV5-1
CASRQRGGRYNEQFF
TGCGCCAGCAGACAGCGGGGGGGCCGGTACAATGAGCAGTTCTTC
>TRBJ2-2|.|TRBD2|TRBV15
CATSSRTSGGIGELFF
TGTGCCACCAGCTCCCGGACTAGCGGGGGGATCGGGGAGCTGTTTTTT
>TRBJ2-3|.|.|TRBV10-3
CAIRSSGGRDTQYF
TGTGCCATCCGAAGCTCAGGTGGAAGGGATACGCAGTATTTT
>TRBJ1-4|few|.|TRBV29-1
CSVDGWIF
TGCAGCGTCGACGGGTGGATTTTT
>TRBJ1-2|.|.|TRBV2
CASMGSTNYGYTF
TGTGCCAGCATGGGATCAACTAACTATGGCTACACCTTC
>TRBJ2-7|.|.|TRBV5-6
CASSEGPITYEQYF
TGTGCCAGCAGCGAGGGGCCAATTACCTACGAGCAGTACTTC
>TRBJ1-4|.|.|TRBV29-1
CSAGEPNEKLFF
TGCAGCGCGGGTGAGCCTAATGAAAAACTGTTTTTT
>TRBJ2-7|.|.|TRBV18
CASSPRGVDEQYF
TGTGCCAGCTCACCAAGAGGGGTCGACGAGCAGTACTTC
>TRBJ2-7|.|TRBD1|TRBV29-1
CSVDPPGQGREQYF
TGCAGCGTTGACCCCCCGGGACAGGGGCGGGAGCAGTACTTC
>TRBJ2-2|.|.|TRBV7-9
CASSYVRDHTGELFF
TGTGCCAGCAGTTATGTACGGGACCACACCGGGGAGCTGTTTTTT
>TRBJ1-4|.|TRBD1|TRBV5-1
CASSLEGQGGEKLFF
TGCGCCAGCAGCTTGGAAGGACAGGGAGGTGAAAAACTGTTTTTT
>TRBJ2-5|.|.|TRBV18
CASSRKDPETQYF
TGTGCCAGCTCCCGAAAAGACCCCGAGACCCAGTACTTC
>TRBJ1-6|.|TRBD1|TRBV7-2
CASIPPGQQNSPLHF
TGTGCCAGCATCCCTCCGGGACAGCAGAATTCACCCCTCCACTTT
>TRBJ2-5|.|.|TRBV5-1
CASTRQFQETQYF
TGCGCCAGCACCCGACAGTTTCAAGAGACCCAGTACTTC
>TRBJ2-5|.|TRBD2|TRBV4-1
CASSPSGGAWETQYF
TGCGCCAGCAGCCCCAGCGGGGGGGCATGGGAGACCCAGTACTTC
>TRBJ1-1|.|.|TRBV4-1
CASSRRSRGDMNTEAFF
TGCGCCAGCAGCCGCAGGAGCCGCGGGGATATGAACACTGAAGCTTTCTTT
>TRBJ2-5|.|TRBD1|TRBV6-1
CASSETGGVETQYF
TGTGCCAGCAGTGAAACAGGGGGCGTGGAGACCCAGTACTTC
>TRBJ1-5|.|.|TRBV7-2
CASSLSQGGRWAYQPQHF
TGTGCCAGCAGCTTGAGCCAGGGTGGAAGGTGGGCTTATCAGCCCCAGCATTTT
>TRBJ2-7|once|TRBD1|TRBV6-6
CASSYGTGGYEQYF
TGTGCCAGCAGTTACGGGACAGGGGGCTACGAGCAGTACTTC
>TRBJ2-5|few|.|TRBV5-1
CASSTEQETQYF
TGCGCCAGCAGCACTGAACAAGAGACCCAGTACTTC
>TRBJ1-5|few|.|TRBV7-2
CASSLARGPQHF
TGTGCCAGCAGCTTAGCCAGGGGGCCCCAGCATTTT